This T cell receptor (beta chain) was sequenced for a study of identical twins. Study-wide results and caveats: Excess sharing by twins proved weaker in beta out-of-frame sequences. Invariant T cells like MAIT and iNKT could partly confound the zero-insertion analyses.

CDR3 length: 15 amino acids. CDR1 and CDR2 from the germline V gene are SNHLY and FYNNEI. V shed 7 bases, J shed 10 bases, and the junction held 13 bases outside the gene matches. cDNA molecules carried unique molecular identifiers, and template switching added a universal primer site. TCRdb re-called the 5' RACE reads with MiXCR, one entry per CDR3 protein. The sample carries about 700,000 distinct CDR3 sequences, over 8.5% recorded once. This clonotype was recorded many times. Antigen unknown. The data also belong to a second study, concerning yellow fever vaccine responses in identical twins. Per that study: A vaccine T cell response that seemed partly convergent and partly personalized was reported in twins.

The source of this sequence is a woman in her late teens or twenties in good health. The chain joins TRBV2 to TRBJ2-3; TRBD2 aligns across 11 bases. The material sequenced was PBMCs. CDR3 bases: TGTGCCAGCAAGTCGGCTAGCGGGGGGCAAAGGGCGCAGTATTTT. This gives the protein CASKSASGGQRAQYF.